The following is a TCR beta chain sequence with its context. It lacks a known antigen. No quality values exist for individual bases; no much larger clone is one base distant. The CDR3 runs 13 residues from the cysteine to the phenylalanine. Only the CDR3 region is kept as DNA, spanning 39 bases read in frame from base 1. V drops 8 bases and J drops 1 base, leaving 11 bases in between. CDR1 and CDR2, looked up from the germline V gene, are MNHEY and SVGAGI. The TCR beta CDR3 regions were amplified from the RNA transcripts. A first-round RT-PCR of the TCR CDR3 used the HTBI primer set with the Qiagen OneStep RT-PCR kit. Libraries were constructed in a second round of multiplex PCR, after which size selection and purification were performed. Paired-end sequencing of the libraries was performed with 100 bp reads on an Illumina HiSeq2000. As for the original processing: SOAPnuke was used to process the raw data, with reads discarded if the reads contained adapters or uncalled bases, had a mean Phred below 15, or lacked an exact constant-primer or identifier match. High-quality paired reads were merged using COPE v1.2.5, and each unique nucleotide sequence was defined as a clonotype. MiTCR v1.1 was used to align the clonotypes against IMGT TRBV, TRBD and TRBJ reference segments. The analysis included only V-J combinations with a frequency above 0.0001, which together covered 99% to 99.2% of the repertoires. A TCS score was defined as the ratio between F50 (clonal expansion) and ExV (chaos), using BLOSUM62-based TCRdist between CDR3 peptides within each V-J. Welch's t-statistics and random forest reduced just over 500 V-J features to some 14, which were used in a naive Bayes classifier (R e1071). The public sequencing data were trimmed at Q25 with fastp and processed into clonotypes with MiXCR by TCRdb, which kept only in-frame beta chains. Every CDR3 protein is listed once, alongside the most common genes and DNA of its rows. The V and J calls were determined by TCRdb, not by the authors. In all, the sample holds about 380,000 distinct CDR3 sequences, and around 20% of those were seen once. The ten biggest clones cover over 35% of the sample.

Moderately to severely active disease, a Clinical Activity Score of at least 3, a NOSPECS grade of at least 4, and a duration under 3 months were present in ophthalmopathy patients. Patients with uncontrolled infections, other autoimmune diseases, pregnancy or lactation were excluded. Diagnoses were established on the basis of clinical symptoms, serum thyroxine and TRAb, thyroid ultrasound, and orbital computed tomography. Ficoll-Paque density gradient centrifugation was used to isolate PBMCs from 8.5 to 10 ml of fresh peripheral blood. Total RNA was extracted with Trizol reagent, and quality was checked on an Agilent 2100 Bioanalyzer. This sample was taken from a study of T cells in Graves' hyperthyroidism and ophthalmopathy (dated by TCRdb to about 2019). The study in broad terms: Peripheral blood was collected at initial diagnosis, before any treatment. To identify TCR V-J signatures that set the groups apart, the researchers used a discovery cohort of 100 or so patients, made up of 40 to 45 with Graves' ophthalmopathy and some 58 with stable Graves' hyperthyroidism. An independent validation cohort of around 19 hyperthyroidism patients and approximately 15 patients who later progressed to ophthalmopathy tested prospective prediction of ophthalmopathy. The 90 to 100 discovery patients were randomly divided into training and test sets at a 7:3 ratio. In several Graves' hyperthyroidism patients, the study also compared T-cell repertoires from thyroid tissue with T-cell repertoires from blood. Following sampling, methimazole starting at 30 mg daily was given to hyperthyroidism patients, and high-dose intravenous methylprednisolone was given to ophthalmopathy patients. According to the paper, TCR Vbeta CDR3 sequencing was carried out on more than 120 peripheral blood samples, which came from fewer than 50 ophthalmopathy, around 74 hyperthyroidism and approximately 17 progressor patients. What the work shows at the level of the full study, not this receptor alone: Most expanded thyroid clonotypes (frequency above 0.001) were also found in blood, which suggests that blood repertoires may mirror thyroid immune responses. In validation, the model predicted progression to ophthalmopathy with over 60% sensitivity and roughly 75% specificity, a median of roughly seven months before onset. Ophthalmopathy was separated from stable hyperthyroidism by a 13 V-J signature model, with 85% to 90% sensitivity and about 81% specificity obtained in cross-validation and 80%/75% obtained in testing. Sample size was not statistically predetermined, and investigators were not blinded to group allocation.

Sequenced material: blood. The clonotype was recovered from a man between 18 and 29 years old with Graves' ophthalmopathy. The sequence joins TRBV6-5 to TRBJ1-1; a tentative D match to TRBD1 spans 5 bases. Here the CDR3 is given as CASCYQGNTEAFF. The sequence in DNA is TGTGCCAGCTGCTACCAGGGGAACACTGAAGCTTTCTTT.